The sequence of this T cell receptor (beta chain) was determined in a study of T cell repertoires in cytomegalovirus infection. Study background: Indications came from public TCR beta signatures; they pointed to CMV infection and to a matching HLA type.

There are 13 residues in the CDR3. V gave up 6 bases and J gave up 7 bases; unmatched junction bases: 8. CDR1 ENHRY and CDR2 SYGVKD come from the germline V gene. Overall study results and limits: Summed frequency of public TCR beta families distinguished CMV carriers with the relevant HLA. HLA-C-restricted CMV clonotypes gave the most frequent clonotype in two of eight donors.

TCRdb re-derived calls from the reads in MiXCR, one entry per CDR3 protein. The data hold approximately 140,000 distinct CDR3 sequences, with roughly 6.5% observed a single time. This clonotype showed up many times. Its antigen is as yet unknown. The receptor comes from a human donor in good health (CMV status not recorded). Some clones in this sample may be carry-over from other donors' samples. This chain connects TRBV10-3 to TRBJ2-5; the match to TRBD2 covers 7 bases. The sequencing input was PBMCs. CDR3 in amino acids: CAIRGLGSGTQYF. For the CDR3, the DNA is TGTGCCATCAGAGGACTAGGGTCCGGGACCCAGTACTTC.